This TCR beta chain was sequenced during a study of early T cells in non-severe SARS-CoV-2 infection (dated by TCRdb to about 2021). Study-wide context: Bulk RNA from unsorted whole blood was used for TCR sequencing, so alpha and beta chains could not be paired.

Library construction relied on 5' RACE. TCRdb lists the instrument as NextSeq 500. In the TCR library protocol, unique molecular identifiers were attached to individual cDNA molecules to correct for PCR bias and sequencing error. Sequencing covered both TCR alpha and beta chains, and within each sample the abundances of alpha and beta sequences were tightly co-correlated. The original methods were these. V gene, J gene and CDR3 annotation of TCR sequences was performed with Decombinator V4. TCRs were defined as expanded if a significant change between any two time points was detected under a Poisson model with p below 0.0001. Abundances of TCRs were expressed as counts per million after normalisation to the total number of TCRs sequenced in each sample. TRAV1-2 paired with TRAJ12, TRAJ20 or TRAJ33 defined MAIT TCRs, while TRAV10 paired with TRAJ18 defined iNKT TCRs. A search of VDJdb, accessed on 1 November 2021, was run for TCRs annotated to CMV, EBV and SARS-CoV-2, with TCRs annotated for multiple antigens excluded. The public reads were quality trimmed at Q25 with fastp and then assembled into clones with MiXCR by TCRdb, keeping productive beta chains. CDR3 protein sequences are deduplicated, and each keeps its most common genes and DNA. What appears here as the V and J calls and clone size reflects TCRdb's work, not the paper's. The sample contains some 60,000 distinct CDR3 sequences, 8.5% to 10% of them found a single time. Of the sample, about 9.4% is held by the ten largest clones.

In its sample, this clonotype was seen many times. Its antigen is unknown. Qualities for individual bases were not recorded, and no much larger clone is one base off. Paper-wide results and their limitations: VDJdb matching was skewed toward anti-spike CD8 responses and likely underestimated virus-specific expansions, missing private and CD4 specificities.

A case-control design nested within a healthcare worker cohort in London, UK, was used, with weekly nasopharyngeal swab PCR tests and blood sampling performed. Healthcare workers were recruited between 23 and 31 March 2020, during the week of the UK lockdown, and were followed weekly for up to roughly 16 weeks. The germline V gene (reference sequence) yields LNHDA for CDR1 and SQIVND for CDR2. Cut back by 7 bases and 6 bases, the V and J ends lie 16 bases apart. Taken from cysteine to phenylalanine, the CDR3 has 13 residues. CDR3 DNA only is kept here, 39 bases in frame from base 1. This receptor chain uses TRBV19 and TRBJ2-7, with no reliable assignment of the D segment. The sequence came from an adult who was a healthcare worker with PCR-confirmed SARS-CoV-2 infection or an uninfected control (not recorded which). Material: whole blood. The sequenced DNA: TGTGCCAGTAAGAACTTCGCCTATGGCGAGCAGTACTTC. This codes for CASKNFAYGEQYF.